This T cell receptor (beta chain) came from a study of regulatory T cells in long-lasting Graves disease. Study-level information: Antithyroid drugs had been taken by newly diagnosed Graves' patients for under 3 months.

The CDR3 loop spans 13 amino acids. Trimming took 3 bases from V and 4 from J, leaving 7 bases between them. Germline V CDR1 and CDR2: SGHTA, FQGNSA. Study-wide findings and caveats: Among samples with persistent disease, TRBV28, TRBJ1-2 and TRBJ2-5 were favored. Relative to new patients (around 1,000), persistent patients exhibited greater sharing of public clonotypes (about 3,000).

This clonotype was counted ten times or more. Antigen specificity is unknown. Specified time point: newly diagnosed GD, antithyroid drugs for less than 3 months. PBMCs provided the RNA from which the TCR library was made. American Thyroid Association guidelines served as the basis for diagnosing Graves' disease. To make TCR beta libraries, researchers used iRepertoire HTBI primers and Arm-PCR of CDR3 regions. Via MiXCR, TCRdb re-called the multiplex PCR reads, giving one row per CDR3 protein. Of about 400,000 distinct CDR3 sequences in the sample, less than 20% were seen once. The chain recombines TRBV7-2 with TRBJ1-5; a weak D match, TRBD1 (5 bases). The specimen comprised peripheral blood mononuclear cells (PBMCs), sampled at new diagnosis, from a patient treated with antithyroid drugs. The source of this sequence is a female donor with Graves disease. The CDR3 coding sequence is TGTGCCAGCAGCTTCGACAGTAATCAGCCCCAGCATTTT. This codes for CASSFDSNQPQHF.